These 25 T cell receptor beta chains share one sample of origin, sequenced in a study of T cell changes during pregnancy in multiple sclerosis. The repertoire was sequenced with immunoSEQ multiplex PCR; TCRdb's copy has only in-frame clones and lacks some. The sample carries about 80,000 clones, just over 90% recorded once. The sequences come from peripheral blood, collected before pregnancy. Receptor source: a female donor with multiple sclerosis, enrolled in a pregnancy study.

This rearrangement joins TRBV18 to TRBJ2-1, with 7 bases aligning to TRBD2. The CDR3 length is 16 residues. CDR1 and CDR2 from the germline V gene are KGHSH and LQKENI. V shed 2 bases and J 0 bases; nucleotides not matched to a gene: 4. The CDR3 protein is CASSPLTGGSYNEQFF. CDR3 bases: TGTGCCAGCTCACCATTAACGGGGGGCTCCTACAATGAGCAGTTCTTC.

The chain recombines TRBV4-1 with TRBJ2-7; possible D gene TRBD2, 5 bases. CDR1 is MGHRA, CDR2 YSYEKL, per germline. The CDR3 consists of 14 residues. Deletions cut 1 base from V and 6 bases from J, with 13 bases between. DNA of the CDR3: TGCGCCAGCAGCCAAGTGGGTAGAGGGCGCGAGCAGTACTTC. Its translation is CASSQVGRGREQYF.

The chain recombines TRBV11-2 with TRBJ1-2; D perhaps matches TRBD1 (5 bases). V dropped 1 base and J dropped 8 bases, with 17 bases sitting between them. Germline values: CDR1 SGHAT, CDR2 FQNNGV. The CDR3 extends over 15 amino acids. CDR3 sequence: CASSLGASTGFGYTF. The CDR3, as DNA: TGTGCCAGCAGCTTAGGGGCTTCTACAGGTTTCGGCTACACCTTC.

The chain employs TRBV5-8 and TRBJ1-4, with 7 bases aligning to TRBD1. Germline V gene sequence: CDR1 SGHTS, CDR2 YDEGEE. The V and J ends lost 4 bases and 8 bases, in that order; junction bases with no gene match: 11. The CDR3 runs 15 residues. In nucleotides, the CDR3 is TGTGCCAGCAGCCCGTTGGGGGCAGGGGGAGAAAAACTGTTTTTT. Translated, it gives CASSPLGAGGEKLFF. The variable domain in full, completed from reference TRBV5-8 and TRBJ1-4, reads EAGVTQSPTHLIKTRGQQATLRCSPISGHTSVYWYQQALGLGLQFLLWYDEGEERNRGNFPPRFSGRQFPNYSSELNVNALELEDSALYLCASSPLGAGGEKLFFGSGTQLSVL.

The CDR3 region has the DNA TGTGCCAGCTCACCACCGACAGGGCTGGAGACCCAGTACTTC. Protein sequence: CASSPPTGLETQYF. The V and J genes are TRBV18 and TRBJ2-5, with TRBD1 matching over 7 bases. V gave up 0 bases and J gave up 5 bases; unmatched junction bases: 3. The CDR3 consists of 14 residues. Germline-derived CDR1 and CDR2 are KGHSH and LQKENI. The full variable domain, in which reference TRBV18 and TRBJ2-5 provide the parts outside the CDR3, is NAGVMQNPRHLVRRRGQEARLRCSPMKGHSHVYWYRQLPEEGLKFMVYLQKENIIDESGMPKERFSAEFPKEGPSILRIQQVVRGDSAAYFCASSPPTGLETQYFGPGTRLLVL.

The chain combines TRBV9 with TRBJ1-2; D is perhaps TRBD1 (6 bases). The CDR3 sequence is 14 residues long. Germline V CDR1 and CDR2: SGDLS, YYNGEE. Between the trimmed V and J ends, which lost 6 bases and 0 bases, there was a span of 12 bases. Here the CDR3 reads CASNLGTTNYGYTF. The CDR3 DNA reads as TGTGCCAGCAACCTCGGGACAACTAACTATGGCTACACCTTC.

V is TRBV6-5 and J is TRBJ1-1, with 7 positions matching TRBD1. The CDR3 sequence is 15 residues long. Unmatched junction bases numbered 6, after V lost 0 bases and J lost 5 bases. Germline CDR1 and CDR2: MNHEY and SVGAGI. DNA for the CDR3: TGTGCCAGCAGTTACTCGATTTACAGGGGAACTGAAGCTTTCTTT. Protein: CASSYSIYRGTEAFF.

This clone occurred a few times. This chain uses TRBV4-2 with TRBJ1-5; D is unresolved. Germline V lookup: CDR1 LGHNA, CDR2 YNFKEQ. The CDR3 length is 14 residues. Trimming shortened V by 4 bases and J by 4 bases, and 11 bases separated the two germline ends. In DNA form, the CDR3 reads TGTGCCAGCAGCCCGAATCTCGGGAATCAGCCCCAGCATTTT. Protein product: CASSPNLGNQPQHF.

The chain couples TRBV6-6 to TRBJ1-2, with 7 bases fitting TRBD1. With V trimmed by 4 bases and J by 8 bases, 16 bases remained unmatched. The germline V gene has CDR1 MNHNY and CDR2 SVGAGI (reference sequence). This CDR3 contains 16 residues. The chain's CDR3 is CASSSLRQGEPLGYTF. The CDR3 DNA sequence: TGTGCCAGCAGTTCCCTCCGACAGGGAGAGCCTTTAGGCTACACCTTC.

The V gene is TRBV9, the J gene TRBJ1-1; D possibly corresponds to TRBD1 (5 bases). From germline, CDR1 is SGDLS and CDR2 YYNGEE. The CDR3 covers 13 residues. V lost 4 bases, J lost 7 bases, and 14 bases lay in between. Here the CDR3 reads CASSPTSGGEAFF. DNA for the CDR3: TGTGCCAGCAGCCCCACCTCGGGGGGTGAAGCTTTCTTT. Looking up the rest from reference TRBV9 and TRBJ1-1 gives the full variable domain: DSGVTQTPKHLITATGQRVTLRCSPRSGDLSVYWYQQSLDQGLQFLIQYYNGEERAKGNILERFSAQQFPDLHSELNLSSLELGDSALYFCASSPTSGGEAFFGQGTRLTVV.

The rearrangement uses TRBV13 and TRBJ2-3; possibly TRBD2 for D (5 bases). Germline V lookup: CDR1 PRHDT, CDR2 FYEKMQ (reference sequence). CDR3 length equals 16 residues. The V gene lost 1 base and the J gene lost 1 base, with 12 bases spanning the gap. The CDR3 sequence: CASSLENDGGTDTQYF. CDR3 in DNA: TGTGCCAGCAGCTTAGAGAACGACGGGGGCACAGATACGCAGTATTTT. Supplemented by reference TRBV13 and TRBJ2-3, the full variable domain reads AAGVIQSPRHLIKEKRETATLKCYPIPRHDTVYWYQQGPGQDPQFLISFYEKMQSDKGSIPDRFSAQQFSDYHSELNMSSLELGDSALYFCASSLENDGGTDTQYFGPGTRLTVL.

This chain uses TRBV15 with TRBJ2-7; D is possibly TRBD1 (5 bases). Per germline, CDR1 LNHNV and CDR2 YYDKDF (reference sequence). This CDR3 is 13 amino acids long. Deletions cut 0 bases from V and 7 bases from J, with 10 bases between. The CDR3 spells CATSRDRGWEQYF. Here the CDR3 DNA reads TGTGCCACCAGCAGAGATAGGGGCTGGGAGCAGTACTTC.

This clone occurred a few times. The V call is TRBV18, the J call TRBJ1-1; 7 nucleotides align to TRBD1. The germline gives CDR1 KGHSH, CDR2 LQKENI. The V segment lost 5 bases and the J segment 4 bases; nucleotides outside the gene matches: 7. The CDR3 is made up of 14 amino acids. CDR3 sequence reads: CASSSEQGSTEAFF. For the CDR3, the DNA is TGTGCCAGCTCATCGGAACAGGGGAGCACTGAAGCTTTCTTT.

The rearrangement uses TRBV10-3 and TRBJ1-4, with 9 nucleotides matching TRBD1. V shed 6 bases, J shed 7 bases, and the junction held 12 bases outside the gene matches. Germline V gene lookup returns CDR1 ENHRY and CDR2 SYGVKD. This CDR3 spans 16 amino acids. CDR3 loop: CAISPGTGQGGEKLFF. Here the CDR3 DNA reads TGTGCCATCAGCCCGGGGACGGGACAGGGTGGTGAAAAACTGTTTTTT.

The chain joins TRBV19 to TRBJ1-2; TRBD1 agrees at 7 bases. The CDR3 sequence is 16 residues long. Germline V gene data show CDR1 as LNHDA and CDR2 as SQIVND (reference sequence). Germline trimming cut 5 bases from V and 4 bases from J; bases unmatched to any gene: 13. The CDR3 region has the DNA TGTGCCAGTAGTGAGCAGACAGGGAGGATTACCTATGGCTACACCTTC. As protein: CASSEQTGRITYGYTF.

The chain recombines TRBV5-1 with TRBJ2-7; D perhaps matches TRBD1 (5 bases). Per germline, CDR1 SGHRS and CDR2 YFSETQ. With 2 bases removed from V and 0 bases from J, the gap between germline ends came to 9 bases. There are 14 residues in the CDR3. The CDR3 region has the DNA TGCGCCAGCAGCTTAACAGGTAGCTCCTACGAGCAGTACTTC. It yields the protein CASSLTGSSYEQYF.

The chain employs TRBV25-1 and TRBJ1-2; D unresolved. The CDR3 length is 12 residues. In germline, CDR1 is MGHDK, CDR2 SYGVNS. The ends were cut back, 4 bases at V and 8 bases at J, with 11 bases in the middle. CDR3 nucleotides: TGTGCCAGCAGTGCAAGGAGTGAGGGCTACACCTTC. This gives the protein CASSARSEGYTF.

Details on this clone: Sequence at one end of the junction differs from germline and may be a read error. The chain carries TRBV7-9 and TRBJ2-5; TRBD2 aligns across 7 bases. CDR1 and CDR2 from the germline V gene are SEHNR and FQNEAQ (reference sequence). The length of the CDR3 is 13 residues. CDR3 bases: TGTGCCAGCATCTTAGCGGGCGGGGAGACCCAGTACTTC. Translation gives CASILAGGETQYF.

This clone was observed once. The chain uses TRBV7-3 and TRBJ2-1; 10 bases fit TRBD2. The CDR3 runs to 15 residues. Germline lookup yields CDR1 SGHTA and CDR2 FQGTGA. With 3 bases clipped from V and 8 bases from J, the junction kept 7 bases outside the gene matches. The CDR3 DNA reads TGTGCCAGCAGCTTCCCGCTAGCGGGGGTGGATGAGCAGTTCTTC. This codes for CASSFPLAGVDEQFF.

The chain employs TRBV29-1 and TRBJ1-2; D is unresolved. With 3 bases removed from V and 0 bases from J, the gap between germline ends came to 11 bases. Germline-derived CDR1 and CDR2 are SQVTM and ANQGSEA. The length of the CDR3 is 14 residues. The CDR3 DNA is TGCAGCGTTGACGCGGCGGAACCTAACTATGGCTACACCTTC. Its translation is CSVDAAEPNYGYTF.

This rearrangement joins TRBV4-1 to TRBJ1-1; perhaps TRBD1 as D (6 bases). CDR3 length: 13 residues. Deletions cut 1 base from V and 7 bases from J, with 10 bases between. Germline V CDR1 and CDR2: MGHRA, YSYEKL. This CDR3 reads CASSQGTVLEAFF. The CDR3 DNA reads as TGCGCCAGCAGCCAAGGGACAGTCCTTGAAGCTTTCTTT.

V is TRBV5-1 and J is TRBJ1-4, with TRBD1 matching 12 bases. This CDR3 is 14 amino acids long. V gave up 4 bases and J gave up 10 bases; unmatched junction bases: 5. CDR1 is SGHRS, CDR2 YFSETQ, per germline. CDR3: CASSPGQGAGKLFF. CDR3 sequence (DNA): TGCGCCAGCAGCCCGGGACAGGGGGCCGGAAAACTGTTTTTT.

This chain connects TRBV7-6 to TRBJ2-2; TRBD2 is a possible D gene (6 bases). Germline V gene lookup returns CDR1 SGHVS and CDR2 FNYEAQ. This CDR3 contains 15 residues. V was clipped by 1 base and J by 5 bases, with 11 bases between them. In DNA form, the CDR3 reads TGTGCCAGCAGCTTAGGCGGCGGGGAGACCGGGGAGCTGTTTTTT. Its protein is CASSLGGGETGELFF.

On this clone itself: The conserved phenylalanine or tryptophan normally closing the CDR3 is absent here, so this likely arose from a read error. It is unclear where the CDR3 begins or ends on the DNA, so no DNA is shown, and the CDR3 is as TCRdb lists it. The chain carries TRBV21-1 and TRBJ1-5. TRBV21-1 is reported as a pseudogene. The CDR3 length is 9 residues, termini included. This CDR3 reads CASSKDKPE.

The chain has TRBV4-1 and TRBJ1-2; weak D call: TRBD1 (6 bases). V was shortened by 1 base and J by 3 bases, with 12 bases between the two germline ends. The germline V gene encodes CDR1 MGHRA and CDR2 YSYEKL. The CDR3 covers 15 residues. This CDR3 is CASSQGGGGHYGYTF. The CDR3 DNA reads TGCGCCAGCAGCCAAGGGGGAGGGGGGCACTATGGCTACACCTTC.